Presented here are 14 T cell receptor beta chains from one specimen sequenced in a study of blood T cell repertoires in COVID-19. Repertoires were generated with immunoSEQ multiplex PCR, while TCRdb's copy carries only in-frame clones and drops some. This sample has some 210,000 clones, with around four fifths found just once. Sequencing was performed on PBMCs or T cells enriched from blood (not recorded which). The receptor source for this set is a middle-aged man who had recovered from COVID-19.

CDR3 sequence: CASSSVGRQVEEKLFF. The DNA of the CDR3 is TGTGCCAGCAGCAGTGTTGGGAGACAGGTGGAAGAAAAACTGTTTTTT. The chain employs TRBV6-6 and TRBJ1-4; D is perhaps TRBD1 (6 bases). This CDR3 is 16 amino acids long. Trimming took 6 bases from V and 8 from J, leaving 22 bases between them. Germline CDR1 reads MNHNY; CDR2 reads SVGAGI (reference sequence).

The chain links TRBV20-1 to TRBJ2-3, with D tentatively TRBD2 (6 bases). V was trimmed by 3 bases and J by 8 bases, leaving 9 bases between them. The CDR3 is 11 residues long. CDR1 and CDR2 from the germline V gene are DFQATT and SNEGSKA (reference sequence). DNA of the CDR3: TGCAGTGCTAGTCACGGGGGTACGCAGTATTTT. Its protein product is CSASHGGTQYF.

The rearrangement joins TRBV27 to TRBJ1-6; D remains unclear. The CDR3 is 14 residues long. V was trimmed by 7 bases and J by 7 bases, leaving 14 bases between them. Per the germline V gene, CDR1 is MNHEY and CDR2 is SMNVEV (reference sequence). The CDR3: CASTSGGGNSPLHF. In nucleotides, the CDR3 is TGTGCCAGCACCTCCGGAGGTGGGAATTCACCCCTCCACTTT.

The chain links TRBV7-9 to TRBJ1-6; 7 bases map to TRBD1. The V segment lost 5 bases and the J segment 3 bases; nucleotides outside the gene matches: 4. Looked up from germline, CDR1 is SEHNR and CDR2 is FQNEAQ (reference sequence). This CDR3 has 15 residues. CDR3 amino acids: CASSKQGIYNSPLHF. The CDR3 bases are TGTGCCAGCAGCAAACAGGGGATCTATAATTCACCCCTCCACTTT.

DNA of the CDR3: TGTGCCAGCAGCCCGCGGACAGACCTCTACACCTTC. It translates to CASSPRTDLYTF. This sequence joins TRBV7-8 and TRBJ1-2; D is perhaps TRBD1 (6 bases). From germline, CDR1 is SGHVS and CDR2 FQNEAQ. V lost 5 bases to trimming and J lost 10 bases, with 14 bases between them. This CDR3 has 12 amino acids.

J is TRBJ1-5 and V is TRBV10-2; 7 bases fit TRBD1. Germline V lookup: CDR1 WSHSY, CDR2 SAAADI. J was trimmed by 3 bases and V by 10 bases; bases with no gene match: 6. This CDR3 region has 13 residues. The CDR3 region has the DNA TGCGCCATCTCCGGACAGGCCAATCAGCCCCAGCATTTT. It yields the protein CAISGQANQPQHF.

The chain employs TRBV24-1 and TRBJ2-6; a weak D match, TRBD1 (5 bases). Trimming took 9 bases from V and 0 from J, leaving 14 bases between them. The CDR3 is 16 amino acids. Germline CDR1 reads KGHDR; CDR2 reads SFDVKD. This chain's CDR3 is CATERGPSSGANVLTF. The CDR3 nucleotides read TGTGCCACCGAAAGGGGTCCCAGCTCTGGGGCCAACGTCCTGACTTTC.

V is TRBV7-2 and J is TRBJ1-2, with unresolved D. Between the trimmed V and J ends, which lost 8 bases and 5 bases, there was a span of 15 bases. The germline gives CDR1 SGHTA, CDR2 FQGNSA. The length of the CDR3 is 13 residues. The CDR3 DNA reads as TGTGCCAGCGGCCCCGGGGAGTCTTATGGCTACACCTTC. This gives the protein CASGPGESYGYTF. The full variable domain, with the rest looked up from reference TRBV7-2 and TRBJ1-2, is GAGVSQSPSNKVTEKGKDVELRCDPISGHTALYWYRQSLGQGLEFLIYFQGNSAPDKSGLPSDRFSAERTGGSVSTLTIQRTQQEDSAVYLCASGPGESYGYTFGSGTRLTVV.

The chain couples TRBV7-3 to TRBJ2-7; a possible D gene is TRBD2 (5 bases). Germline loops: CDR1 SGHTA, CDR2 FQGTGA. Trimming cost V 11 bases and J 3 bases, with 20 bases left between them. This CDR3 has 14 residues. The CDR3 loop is CAEARRGIFYEQYF. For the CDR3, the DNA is TGTGCCGAAGCCCGTCGGGGTATTTTCTACGAGCAGTACTTC.

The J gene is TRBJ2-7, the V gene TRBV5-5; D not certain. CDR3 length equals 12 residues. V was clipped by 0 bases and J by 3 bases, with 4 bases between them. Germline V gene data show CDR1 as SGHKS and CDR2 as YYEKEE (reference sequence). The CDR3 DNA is TGTGCCAGCAGCTTGGACTACTACGAGCAGTACTTC. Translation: CASSLDYYEQYF.

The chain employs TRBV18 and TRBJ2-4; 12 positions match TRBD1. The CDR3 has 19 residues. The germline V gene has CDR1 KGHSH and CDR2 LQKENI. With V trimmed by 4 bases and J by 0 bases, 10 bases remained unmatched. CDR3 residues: CASSLPGQGASVAKNIQYF. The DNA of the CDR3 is TGTGCCAGCTCACTCCCGGGACAGGGGGCCTCAGTAGCCAAAAACATTCAGTACTTC.

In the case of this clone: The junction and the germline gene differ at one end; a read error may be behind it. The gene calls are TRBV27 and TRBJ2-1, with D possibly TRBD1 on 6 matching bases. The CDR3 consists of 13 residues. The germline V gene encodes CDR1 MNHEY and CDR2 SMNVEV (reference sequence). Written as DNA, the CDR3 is TGTGCCAGCAGTCCCGCGCTAACCGGGACAAGCCTCTTC. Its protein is CASSPALTGTSLF.

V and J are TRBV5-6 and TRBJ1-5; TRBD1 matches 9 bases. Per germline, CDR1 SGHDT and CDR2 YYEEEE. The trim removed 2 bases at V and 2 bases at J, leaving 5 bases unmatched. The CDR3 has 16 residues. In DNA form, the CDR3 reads TGTGCCAGCAGCTTCCGGGGACAGGGTGGCAATCAGCCCCAGCATTTT. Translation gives CASSFRGQGGNQPQHF.

CDR3 nucleotides: TGTGCCAGCAGCTTGGGGCTCCTCGAAGCTTTCTTT. As protein: CASSLGLLEAFF. This chain joins TRBV7-3 and TRBJ1-1; maybe TRBD1 (5 bases). The CDR3 spans 12 residues. V lost 3 bases and J lost 8, with 10 bases in between. Germline loops: CDR1 SGHTA, CDR2 FQGTGA.